Shown below are 10 T cell receptor beta chains from a single sample sequenced in a study of T cell changes during pregnancy in multiple sclerosis. Generated by immunoSEQ multiplex PCR, the TCRdb table keeps only in-frame clones and is missing some. Of tens of thousands of clones detected, 80% to 95% appear once; the ten largest clones hold about 1.3%. The sequenced sample was peripheral blood, obtained in the third trimester of pregnancy. Receptor source: a female donor in good health, enrolled as a control in a pregnancy study.

The chain couples TRBV4-1 to TRBJ2-7; 7 bases fit TRBD2. CDR3 length: 19 amino acids. Germline values: CDR1 MGHRA, CDR2 YSYEKL. V lost 3 bases to trimming and J lost 4 bases; unmatched junction nucleotides: 21. In nucleotides, the CDR3 is TGCGCCAGCAGCCACGGGTTGGAGTCGGGAGGAATCGTATTTTACGAGCAGTACTTC. Its translation is CASSHGLESGGIVFYEQYF.

The rearrangement joins TRBV28 to TRBJ2-3; 8 nucleotides line up with TRBD2. CDR1 is MDHEN and CDR2 is SYDVKM in the germline V gene. Trimming removed 3 bases from V and 2 bases from J; junction bases left unmatched: 7. The CDR3 sequence is 16 residues long. The DNA of the CDR3 is TGTGCCAGCAGTTTGTCACGGGAGGGCGACACAGATACGCAGTATTTT. Translating gives CASSLSREGDTDTQYF.

DNA of the CDR3: TGCGCCTCGACAGTAAGTCACGAGCAGTACTTC. This encodes CASTVSHEQYF. The chain couples TRBV10-1 to TRBJ2-7, with D maybe TRBD1 (5 bases). The CDR3 has 11 residues. From germline, CDR1 is WNHNN and CDR2 SYGVQD (reference sequence). The ends were cut back, 11 bases at V and 5 bases at J, with 13 bases in the middle.

V and J are TRBV27 and TRBJ2-2; a possible D gene is TRBD1 (6 bases). Germline V gene lookup returns CDR1 MNHEY and CDR2 SMNVEV (reference sequence). Deletions cut 3 bases from V and 3 bases from J, with 14 bases between. The CDR3 is 16 residues long. The CDR3 reads CASSFTGTPDTGELFF. CDR3 bases: TGTGCCAGCAGTTTTACCGGGACACCCGACACCGGGGAGCTGTTTTTT.

This chain connects TRBV28 to TRBJ2-1; maybe TRBD1 (5 bases). The V end lost 2 bases, the J end lost 8 bases, and 7 bases lay between the germline ends. The length of the CDR3 is 12 residues. The germline gives CDR1 MDHEN, CDR2 SYDVKM. DNA of the CDR3: TGTGCCAGCAGTTTACAGGGATATGAGCAGTTCTTC. The encoded protein is CASSLQGYEQFF.

This chain joins TRBV19 and TRBJ2-7, with 15 positions matching TRBD2. Losses at the gene ends were 5 bases for V and 6 bases for J; bases not matched to a gene: 14. Germline V gene lookup returns CDR1 LNHDA and CDR2 SQIVND (reference sequence). This CDR3 has 18 amino acids. The DNA for the CDR3 is TGTGCCAGTAGTTCCTATGGACTAGCGGGAGGGCTCGAGTTCGAGCAGTACTTC. This translates into CASSSYGLAGGLEFEQYF.

CDR3 in DNA: TGTGCCAGCACCGCAGGCCGGGAACTCTATGGCTACACCTTC. Protein: CASTAGRELYGYTF. The chain has TRBV28 and TRBJ1-2; no clear D gene. The germline V and J ends were trimmed by 7 bases and 4 bases, with 16 bases remaining between them. CDR1 is MDHEN, CDR2 SYDVKM, per germline. This CDR3 spans 14 amino acids.

This clone has only one observation. Here the CDR3 reads CASREGGLAPNYEQYF. The CDR3, as DNA: TGTGCCAGCAGGGAGGGGGGACTAGCGCCCAACTACGAGCAGTACTTC. V is TRBV28 and J is TRBJ2-7, with 10 bases lining up with TRBD2. CDR1 MDHEN and CDR2 SYDVKM come from the germline V gene. The CDR3 is 16 residues long. V trimming: 6 bases; J trimming: 3 bases; junction bases outside the gene matches: 11.

This chain links TRBV5-1 with TRBJ2-3, with 8 bases lining up with TRBD2. Trimming at V came to 1 base and at J to 4 bases, leaving 5 bases not matched to a gene. CDR1 is SGHRS and CDR2 is YFSETQ in the germline V gene. The CDR3 is made up of 15 amino acids. CDR3 region: CASSLSGGSADTQYF. The CDR3 DNA reads TGCGCCAGCAGCTTGAGCGGGGGCTCTGCAGATACGCAGTATTTT.

This chain connects TRBV6-1 to TRBJ2-7; 11 positions agree with TRBD2. The trim removed 3 bases at V and 3 bases at J, leaving 1 base unmatched. The CDR3 is made up of 14 amino acids. Germline V gives CDR1 MNHNS, CDR2 SASEGT. The CDR3 bases are TGTGCCAGCAGTGATAGCGGGAGGGTCTACGAGCAGTACTTC. Translation: CASSDSGRVYEQYF.